This is a list of T cell receptor beta chains from one sample in a study of T cell repertoires in cytomegalovirus infection. TCRdb reprocessed the reads with MiXCR, giving one entry per CDR3 protein. The table has 250,000 to 300,000 distinct CDR3 sequences, around 25% seen once; the top ten hold roughly 14%. Sequenced material: PBMCs. These receptor sequences come from a human donor in good health (CMV status not recorded). Some clones in this sample may be carry-over from other donors' samples. Both conserved end residues are part of each CDR3. D genes are given only for firm matches. A clone size is listed for some rows: how often the clone was seen (once, few, many), or a class if it is expanded.

DNA: TGTGCCAGCAGCTTAGCGCCGGGGAAAAACATTCAGTACTTC
CDR3: CASSLAPGKNIQYF
V: TRBV7-2
size: .
J: TRBJ2-4
D: .

DNA: TGTGCCAGCAGCCCGGGAGGAAGCAATCAGCCCCAGCATTTT
CDR3: CASSPGGSNQPQHF
V: TRBV28
size: many
J: TRBJ1-5
D: .

DNA: TGCGCCAGCAGCCAAGATAGAGGGGCGGGTCAGCCCCAGCATTTT
CDR3: CASSQDRGAGQPQHF
V: TRBV4-3
size: .
J: TRBJ1-5
D: .

DNA: TGTGCCAGCAGTTATGACGTCAGGGCCTACGAGCAGTACTTC
CDR3: CASSYDVRAYEQYF
V: TRBV28
size: .
J: TRBJ2-7
D: .

DNA: TGTGCCAGCAGCCGAGAACAGGGGTTCCAAGAGACCCAGTACTTC
CDR3: CASSREQGFQETQYF
V: TRBV11-2
size: .
J: TRBJ2-5
D: TRBD1

DNA: TGTGCCAGCAGCGACTTTGGGCATGGCGGAGATACGCAGTATTTT
CDR3: CASSDFGHGGDTQYF
V: TRBV5-6
size: few
J: TRBJ2-3
D: .

DNA: TGTGCCAGCAGCCCGCAGGGGACAGTTAATGAAAAACTGTTTTTT
CDR3: CASSPQGTVNEKLFF
V: TRBV7-2
size: many
J: TRBJ1-4
D: TRBD1

DNA: TGTGCCAGCAGAAAGACAGGGATCTACGAGCAGTACTTC
CDR3: CASRKTGIYEQYF
V: TRBV7-2
size: many
J: TRBJ2-7
D: TRBD1

DNA: TGTGCCAGCAGGGACAGGGCTCCAACAGATACGCAGTATTTT
CDR3: CASRDRAPTDTQYF
V: TRBV12-3/TRBV12-4
size: .
J: TRBJ2-3
D: TRBD1

DNA: TGTGCCAGCAGCCGGGACAGGGTAGCGAATGAGCAGTTCTTC
CDR3: CASSRDRVANEQFF
V: TRBV11-2
size: .
J: TRBJ2-1
D: TRBD1

DNA: TGTGCCAGCAGTTTTAGCGGGAGTAACACCGGGGAGCTGTTTTTT
CDR3: CASSFSGSNTGELFF
V: TRBV28
size: .
J: TRBJ2-2
D: TRBD2

DNA: TGTGCCAGCAGCTTAGGGGCTAGCGGGAGGGGTGAGCAGTTCTTC
CDR3: CASSLGASGRGEQFF
V: TRBV7-2
size: many
J: TRBJ2-1
D: TRBD2

DNA: TGCAGCGTGGGGGACAGTTACTACGAGCAGTACTTC
CDR3: CSVGDSYYEQYF
V: TRBV29-1
size: few
J: TRBJ2-7
D: TRBD1

DNA: TGTGCCAGCAGCCCTAACACTAGGACACGGCGGAGTAGCATTCAGTACTTC
CDR3: CASSPNTRTRRSSIQYF
V: TRBV28
size: .
J: TRBJ2-4
D: .

DNA: TGCAGCGTTGACAGAACCGCCTACAATGAGCAGTTCTTC
CDR3: CSVDRTAYNEQFF
V: TRBV29-1
size: few
J: TRBJ2-1
D: .

DNA: TGTGCCAGCACCGGTACCGAGCAGTACTTC
CDR3: CASTGTEQYF
V: TRBV28
size: .
J: TRBJ2-7
D: .

DNA: TGTGCCAGCAGCCCGCCGGGGACCGTGGCCGGGGAGCTGTTTTTT
CDR3: CASSPPGTVAGELFF
V: TRBV7-6
size: .
J: TRBJ2-2
D: .

DNA: TGTGCCAGCCGCAGGGAGGCAGGGGGGACCGGGGAGCTGTTTTTT
CDR3: CASRREAGGTGELFF
V: TRBV7-2
size: many
J: TRBJ2-2
D: .

DNA: TGCAGTGCTTCGCCTTCACCCCTCCACTTT
CDR3: CSASPSPLHF
V: TRBV20-1
size: few
J: TRBJ1-6
D: .

DNA: TGTGCCATCAGTGTGGGGACAGGGTCCTACGAGCAGTACTTC
CDR3: CAISVGTGSYEQYF
V: TRBV10-3
size: few
J: TRBJ2-7
D: TRBD1

DNA: TGTGCCAGCAAGATGACGGTCGCGAACACCGGGGAGCTGTTTTTT
CDR3: CASKMTVANTGELFF
V: TRBV12-3/TRBV12-4
size: many
J: TRBJ2-2
D: .

DNA: TGTGCCAGCAGCTTCCGGACAGGGCAGAGCAACACTGAAGCTTTCTTT
CDR3: CASSFRTGQSNTEAFF
V: TRBV7-9
size: few
J: TRBJ1-1
D: TRBD1

DNA: TGTGCCAGCAGCTTAAAGTGGGGGGGCCGGTGGGACACTGAAGCTTTCTTT
CDR3: CASSLKWGGRWDTEAFF
V: TRBV11-2
size: few
J: TRBJ1-1
D: .

DNA: TGCGCCAGCAGCCAAGATAGGGGCGGTACTGAAGCTTTCTTT
CDR3: CASSQDRGGTEAFF
V: TRBV4-3
size: .
J: TRBJ1-1
D: .

DNA: TGCAGCGTTGTGGGACAGGGCAATCAGCCCCAGCATTTT
CDR3: CSVVGQGNQPQHF
V: TRBV29-1
size: many
J: TRBJ1-5
D: TRBD1

DNA: TGTGCCAGCAGCTTTGGGCGGGGGTGGGGAGAGACCCAGTACTTC
CDR3: CASSFGRGWGETQYF
V: TRBV5-6
size: few
J: TRBJ2-5
D: TRBD2

DNA: TGCGCCAGCAGCCAGCTAGTGAGTTTGGACACTGAAGCTTTCTTT
CDR3: CASSQLVSLDTEAFF
V: TRBV4-1
size: .
J: TRBJ1-1
D: .

DNA: TGTGCCAGCAAATCGGAGAGGATTTCCGAGCAGTACTTC
CDR3: CASKSERISEQYF
V: TRBV6-5
size: .
J: TRBJ2-7
D: .

DNA: TGTGCCAGCAGCCAAGCCGGACAGCCTACTTACGAGCAGTACTTC
CDR3: CASSQAGQPTYEQYF
V: TRBV4-2
size: few
J: TRBJ2-7
D: .

DNA: TGTGCCAGCAGCTTAGACGGGATGTATAATTCACCCCTCCACTTT
CDR3: CASSLDGMYNSPLHF
V: TRBV11-2
size: many
J: TRBJ1-6
D: .

DNA: TGCAGCGCGACAGGGGGCGAGGACTATGGCTACACCTTC
CDR3: CSATGGEDYGYTF
V: TRBV29-1
size: .
J: TRBJ1-2
D: TRBD1

DNA: TGTGCCAGCAGCCTCTGGACTAGCCTGAGCTCCTACAATGAGCAGTTCTTC
CDR3: CASSLWTSLSSYNEQFF
V: TRBV7-2
size: many
J: TRBJ2-1
D: TRBD2

DNA: TGTGCCAGCAGTCCCCAACACAGGACTTCCTACGAGCAGTACTTC
CDR3: CASSPQHRTSYEQYF
V: TRBV28
size: few
J: TRBJ2-7
D: .

DNA: TGCAGTGGAGCGGGGGCCCGCTACAATGAGCAGTTCTTC
CDR3: CSGAGARYNEQFF
V: TRBV20-1
size: many
J: TRBJ2-1
D: TRBD2

DNA: TGTGCCAGCAGTTGGGGAGGGAATCAGCCCCAGCATTTT
CDR3: CASSWGGNQPQHF
V: TRBV12-3/TRBV12-4
size: many
J: TRBJ1-5
D: .

DNA: TGTGCCAGCAGCTTAGGGGGGGACATTCAGTACTTC
CDR3: CASSLGGDIQYF
V: TRBV7-2
size: few
J: TRBJ2-4
D: .

DNA: TGCAGTGCTAGAGATTCAGGGCGAGAGGCTTTCTTT
CDR3: CSARDSGREAFF
V: TRBV20-1
size: .
J: TRBJ1-1
D: .

DNA: TGTGCCAGTAGTATCCCGGCCGGGTCCAAAAACATTCAGTACTTC
CDR3: CASSIPAGSKNIQYF
V: TRBV19
size: few
J: TRBJ2-4
D: .

DNA: TGTGCCAGCAGTTTAGCCAGGGTCTATGGCTACACCTTC
CDR3: CASSLARVYGYTF
V: TRBV28
size: .
J: TRBJ1-2
D: .

DNA: TGTGCCAGCAGCTTAAGGAGCACTAGCGGGTATTCCTACGAGCAGTACTTC
CDR3: CASSLRSTSGYSYEQYF
V: TRBV7-2
size: many
J: TRBJ2-7
D: TRBD2

DNA: TGCAGTGCTAGGCGACAGGGCTCCTACAATGAGCAGTTCTTC
CDR3: CSARRQGSYNEQFF
V: TRBV20-1
size: few
J: TRBJ2-1
D: TRBD1

DNA: TGTGCCAGCAGTTTCAACGGTGGTGAAGCTTTCTTT
CDR3: CASSFNGGEAFF
V: TRBV28
size: few
J: TRBJ1-1
D: .

DNA: TGTGCCAGCAGCTTAGTGGACTCTCCCGGCGGGGAGCTGTTTTTT
CDR3: CASSLVDSPGGELFF
V: TRBV7-3
size: .
J: TRBJ2-2
D: .

DNA: TGTGCCAGCAGTTACCGAAGCGGGAGGAGCACAGATACGCAGTATTTT
CDR3: CASSYRSGRSTDTQYF
V: TRBV6-6
size: .
J: TRBJ2-3
D: TRBD2

DNA: TGTGCCAGCAGTTTATTCATGTTGGGGGACACTGAAGCTTTCTTT
CDR3: CASSLFMLGDTEAFF
V: TRBV28
size: .
J: TRBJ1-1
D: .

DNA: TGTGCCAGCAGTGAACATTATCAAGGGACAGGGCTACTCTCCTACGAGCAGTACTTC
CDR3: CASSEHYQGTGLLSYEQYF
V: TRBV2
size: .
J: TRBJ2-7
D: TRBD1

DNA: TGTGCCAGCAGCTTAATTGTACAGGGCCACGAGCAGTACTTC
CDR3: CASSLIVQGHEQYF
V: TRBV7-2
size: many
J: TRBJ2-7
D: .

DNA: TGTGCCAGCAGCTCTTTCGCAGGGCAGGGCTACGAGCAGTACTTC
CDR3: CASSSFAGQGYEQYF
V: TRBV11-2
size: .
J: TRBJ2-7
D: .

DNA: TGTGCCAGCAGCTACTACAGGGGGCACGACGATGGCTACACCTTC
CDR3: CASSYYRGHDDGYTF
V: TRBV7-2
size: many
J: TRBJ1-2
D: TRBD1

DNA: TGCAGTGCTAGTGGACGGAGAGCCTACGAGCAGTACTTC
CDR3: CSASGRRAYEQYF
V: TRBV20-1
size: .
J: TRBJ2-7
D: .

DNA: TGTGCCAGCAGCTTTTTCCAGGGGGCTATCACCGGGGAGCTGTTTTTT
CDR3: CASSFFQGAITGELFF
V: TRBV7-9
size: many
J: TRBJ2-2
D: TRBD1

DNA: TGTGCCAGCAGATCGACAGCGAGCTCCTACAATGAGCAGTTCTTC
CDR3: CASRSTASSYNEQFF
V: TRBV6-8
size: few
J: TRBJ2-1
D: .

DNA: TGCAGCGTTGGGGCATTCCAAGAGACCCAGTACTTC
CDR3: CSVGAFQETQYF
V: TRBV29-1
size: .
J: TRBJ2-5
D: .

DNA: TGTGCCAGCCTAAGAGACACCCATAACACCGGGGAGCTGTTTTTT
CDR3: CASLRDTHNTGELFF
V: TRBV28
size: .
J: TRBJ2-2
D: .

DNA: TGTGCCAGCAGTCCGGAGGAAGAGACCCAGTACTTC
CDR3: CASSPEEETQYF
V: TRBV6-2/TRBV6-3
size: .
J: TRBJ2-5
D: .